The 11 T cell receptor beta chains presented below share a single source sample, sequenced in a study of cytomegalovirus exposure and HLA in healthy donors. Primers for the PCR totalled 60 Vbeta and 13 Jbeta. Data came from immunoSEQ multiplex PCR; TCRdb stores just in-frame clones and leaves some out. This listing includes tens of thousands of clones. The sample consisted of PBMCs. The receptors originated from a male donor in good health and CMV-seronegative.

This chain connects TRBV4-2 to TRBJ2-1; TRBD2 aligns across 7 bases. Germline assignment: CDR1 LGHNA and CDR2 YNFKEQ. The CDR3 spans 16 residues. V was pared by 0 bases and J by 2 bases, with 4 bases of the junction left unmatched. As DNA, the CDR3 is TGTGCCAGCAGCCAAGATCTGGGGGGGACCTACAATGAGCAGTTCTTC. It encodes CASSQDLGGTYNEQFF.

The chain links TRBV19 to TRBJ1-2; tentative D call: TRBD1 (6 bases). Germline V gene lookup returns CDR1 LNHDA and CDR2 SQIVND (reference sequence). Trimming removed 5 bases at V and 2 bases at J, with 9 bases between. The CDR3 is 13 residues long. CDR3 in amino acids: CASSATGNYGYTF. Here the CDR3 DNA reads TGTGCCAGTAGTGCGACAGGAAACTATGGCTACACCTTC.

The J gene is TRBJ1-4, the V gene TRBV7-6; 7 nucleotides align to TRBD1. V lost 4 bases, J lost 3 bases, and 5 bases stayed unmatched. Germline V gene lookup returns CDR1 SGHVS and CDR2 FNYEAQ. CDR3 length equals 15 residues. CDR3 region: CASSSTGIPNEKLFF. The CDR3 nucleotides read TGTGCCAGCAGCTCGACAGGGATCCCTAATGAAAAACTGTTTTTT.

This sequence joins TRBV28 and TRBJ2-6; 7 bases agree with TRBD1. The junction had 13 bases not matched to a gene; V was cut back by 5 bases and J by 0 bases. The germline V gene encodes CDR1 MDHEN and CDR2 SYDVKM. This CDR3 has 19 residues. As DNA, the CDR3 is TGTGCCAGCAGTACCTTGACAGGGCTACCCTCCTCTGGGGCCAACGTCCTGACTTTC. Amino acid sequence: CASSTLTGLPSSGANVLTF.

The CDR3 loop reads CASSQEGGHGELFF. The CDR3 region has the DNA TGTGCCAGCAGCCAAGAGGGGGGGCATGGGGAGCTGTTTTTT. The chain recombines TRBV4-2 with TRBJ2-2; weak D call: TRBD2 (7 bases). The germline V gene encodes CDR1 LGHNA and CDR2 YNFKEQ. This CDR3 has 14 amino acids. The V gene lost 0 bases and the J gene lost 8 bases, with 10 bases spanning the gap.

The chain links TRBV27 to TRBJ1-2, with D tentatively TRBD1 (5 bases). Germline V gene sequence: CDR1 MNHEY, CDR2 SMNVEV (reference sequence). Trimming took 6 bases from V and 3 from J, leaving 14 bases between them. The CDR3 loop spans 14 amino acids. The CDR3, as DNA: TGTGCCAGCAGCCCCCGACAGCGAGACTATGGCTACACCTTC. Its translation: CASSPRQRDYGYTF.

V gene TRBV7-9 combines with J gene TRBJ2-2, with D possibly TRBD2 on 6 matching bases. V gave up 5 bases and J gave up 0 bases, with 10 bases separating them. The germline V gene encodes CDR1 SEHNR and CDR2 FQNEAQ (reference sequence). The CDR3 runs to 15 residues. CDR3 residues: CASSALAPNTGELFF. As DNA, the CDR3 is TGTGCCAGCAGCGCCCTAGCGCCGAACACCGGGGAGCTGTTTTTT. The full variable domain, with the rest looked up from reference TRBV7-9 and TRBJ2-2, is DTGVSQNPRHKITKRGQNVTFRCDPISEHNRLYWYRQTLGQGPEFLTYFQNEAQLEKSRLLSDRFSAERPKGSFSTLEIQRTEQGDSAMYLCASSALAPNTGELFFGEGSRLTVL.

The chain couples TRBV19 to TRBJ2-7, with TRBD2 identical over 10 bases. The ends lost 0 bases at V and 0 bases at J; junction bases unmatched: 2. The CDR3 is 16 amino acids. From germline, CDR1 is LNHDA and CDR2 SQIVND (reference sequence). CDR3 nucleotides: TGTGCCAGTAGTATAGAGGGGACTAGCGCCTCCTACGAGCAGTACTTC. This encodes CASSIEGTSASYEQYF.

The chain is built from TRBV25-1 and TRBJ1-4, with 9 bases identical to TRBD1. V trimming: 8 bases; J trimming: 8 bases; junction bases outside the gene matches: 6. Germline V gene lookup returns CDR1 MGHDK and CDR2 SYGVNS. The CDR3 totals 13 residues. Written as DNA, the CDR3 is TGTGCCAGCCGGACAGGGGTTCGGGAAAAACTGTTTTTT. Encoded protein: CASRTGVREKLFF. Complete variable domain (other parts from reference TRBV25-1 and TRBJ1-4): EADIYQTPRYLVIGTGKKITLECSQTMGHDKMYWYQQDPGMELHLIHYSYGVNSTEKGDLSSESTVSRIRTEHFPLTLESARPSHTSQYLCASRTGVREKLFFGSGTQLSVL.

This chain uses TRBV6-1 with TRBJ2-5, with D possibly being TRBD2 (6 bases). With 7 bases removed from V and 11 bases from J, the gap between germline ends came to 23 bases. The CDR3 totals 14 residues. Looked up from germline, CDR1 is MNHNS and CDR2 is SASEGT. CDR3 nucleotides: TGTGCCAGCACCCCCCGGGGGACCCAAAAGGAGCAGTACTTC. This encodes CASTPRGTQKEQYF.

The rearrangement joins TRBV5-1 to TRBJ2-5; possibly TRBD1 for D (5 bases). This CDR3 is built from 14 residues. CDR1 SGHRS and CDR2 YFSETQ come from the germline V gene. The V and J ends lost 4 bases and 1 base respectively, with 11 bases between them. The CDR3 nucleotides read TGCGCCAGCAGCCCGCAGGGATCCCAAGAGACCCAGTACTTC. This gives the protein CASSPQGSQETQYF. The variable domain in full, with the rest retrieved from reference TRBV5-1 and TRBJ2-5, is KAGVTQTPRYLIKTRGQQVTLSCSPISGHRSVSWYQQTPGQGLQFLFEYFSETQRNKGNFPGRFSGRQFSNSRSEMNVSTLELGDSALYLCASSPQGSQETQYFGPGTRLLVL.